These 12 T cell receptor beta chains came from one sample sequenced in a study of cytomegalovirus exposure and HLA in healthy donors. Amplification used 60 Vbeta primers and 13 Jbeta primers. The protocol was immunoSEQ multiplex PCR, while the TCRdb copy is restricted to in-frame clones and leaves out a portion. The table includes roughly 200,000 clones, approximately 82% detected once. Input material: PBMCs. The receptors here all came from a young woman in good health and CMV-seronegative.

The rearrangement links TRBV27 to TRBJ2-5; 13 nucleotides line up with TRBD2. The V gene's germline CDR1 is MNHEY and CDR2 SMNVEV (reference sequence). V lost 3 bases to trimming and J lost 4 bases; unmatched junction nucleotides: 5. The CDR3 is 16 residues long. The DNA for the CDR3 is TGTGCCAGCAGTTTTGTAGGACTAGCGGGAGCAGAGACCCAGTACTTC. Its translation: CASSFVGLAGAETQYF.

The J gene is TRBJ2-7, the V gene TRBV4-2, with a weak D call TRBD2 (5 bases). Trimming pared 5 bases from V and 2 bases from J, leaving 16 bases between. CDR3 length equals 15 residues. Germline lookup yields CDR1 LGHNA and CDR2 YNFKEQ. Here the CDR3 reads CASSSDLAVTYEQYF. In nucleotides, the CDR3 is TGTGCCAGCAGCTCAGATCTAGCCGTCACCTACGAGCAGTACTTC.

The chain has TRBV7-8 and TRBJ1-4; TRBD1 agrees at 8 bases. This CDR3 is 15 amino acids long. Germline V gene sequence: CDR1 SGHVS, CDR2 FQNEAQ. Germline trimming cut 7 bases from V and 8 bases from J; bases unmatched to any gene: 12. CDR3 residues: CASTPKRQGNEKLFF. The CDR3 DNA reads as TGTGCCAGCACCCCGAAGAGACAGGGGAACGAAAAACTGTTTTTT.

The chain recombines TRBV29-1 with TRBJ2-7; D remains ambiguous. There are 12 residues in the CDR3. CDR1 and CDR2 from the germline V gene are SQVTM and ANQGSEA. The V end lost 1 base, the J end lost 9 bases, and 13 bases lay between the germline ends. The CDR3 DNA reads TGCAGCGTTGAAGGTCCCTCACGAGGGCAGTACTTC. Encoded protein: CSVEGPSRGQYF.

The chain has TRBV7-9 and TRBJ2-3; 12 bases align to TRBD2. V gave up 4 bases and J gave up 6 bases; unmatched junction bases: 14. Germline V gene sequence: CDR1 SEHNR, CDR2 FQNEAQ (reference sequence). The CDR3 runs 18 residues. The CDR3 bases are TGTGCCAGCAGCTCCGTTCTCGGGAGACTAGCGGGAGCCGATACGCAGTATTTT. Protein product: CASSSVLGRLAGADTQYF.

Concerning this clone: Within the sample, other DNA sequences also encode this same CDR3. Written as DNA, the CDR3 is TGCGCCAGCAGTGAGTCGCCAGGGAATAGCAATCAGCCCCAGCATTTT. Translating it yields CASSESPGNSNQPQHF. The rearrangement uses TRBV10-2 and TRBJ1-5, with TRBD1 as a possible D gene (5 bases). The germline V gene encodes CDR1 WSHSY and CDR2 SAAADI. This CDR3 region has 16 residues. V was pared by 0 bases and J by 0 bases, with 9 bases between.

V is TRBV6-5 and J is TRBJ2-1; 9 bases are a match to TRBD1. Trimming at V came to 6 bases and at J to 5 bases, leaving 5 bases not matched to a gene. The V gene's germline CDR1 is MNHEY and CDR2 SVGAGI. This CDR3 region has 14 residues. In DNA form, the CDR3 reads TGTGCCAGCAGCCGGGACAGGGAAGACAATGAGCAGTTCTTC. Translation gives CASSRDREDNEQFF.

This chain links TRBV5-1 with TRBJ2-5; 8 bases fit TRBD2. The last part of the DNA fits TRBJ2-7 better; the J call may be wrong. The CDR3 contains 16 residues. Germline V lookup: CDR1 SGHRS, CDR2 YFSETQ. The DNA of the CDR3 is TGCGCCAGCAGCTCCTCACTAACGGGAGGGAGCTACGAGCAGTACTTC. Protein: CASSSSLTGGSYEQYF.

The J gene is TRBJ2-2, the V gene TRBV11-3, with 8 bases lining up with TRBD2. Germline-derived CDR1 and CDR2 are SGHNT and YENEEA. With V trimmed by 5 bases and J by 7 bases, 12 bases remained unmatched. The CDR3 length is 16 residues. CDR3 in DNA: TGTGCCAGCAGCCCAACCCCCAGCGGGAGCAACGGGGAGCTGTTTTTT. It encodes CASSPTPSGSNGELFF.

In its sample, this clone was seen a few times. The rearrangement links TRBV7-9 to TRBJ1-2, with 9 bases that match TRBD1. The V and J ends lost 5 bases and 1 base, in that order; junction bases with no gene match: 5. In germline, CDR1 is SEHNR, CDR2 FQNEAQ (reference sequence). The CDR3 contains 15 residues. The CDR3 bases are TGTGCCAGCAGCCCTCTGGGACAGGGTAACTATGGCTACACCTTC. Translating gives CASSPLGQGNYGYTF.

This chain joins TRBV28 and TRBJ1-2; D possibly corresponds to TRBD1 (5 bases). Germline loops: CDR1 MDHEN, CDR2 SYDVKM. The CDR3 is made up of 16 amino acids. Deletions cut 5 bases from V and 4 bases from J, with 20 bases between. The CDR3 DNA follows: TGTGCCAGCAGTGACTCTACAGAGCAGGGCCTCTATGGCTACACCTTC. Translated, it gives CASSDSTEQGLYGYTF.

The CDR3 nucleotides are TGTGCCACCTGTATGACGGGCTCTGGAAACACCATATATTTT. Amino acid sequence: CATCMTGSGNTIYF. The chain is built from TRBV19 and TRBJ1-3, with no clear D. The germline V gene has CDR1 LNHDA and CDR2 SQIVND (reference sequence). This CDR3 contains 14 residues. The V end was cut by 10 bases, the J end by 0 bases, with 13 bases between.